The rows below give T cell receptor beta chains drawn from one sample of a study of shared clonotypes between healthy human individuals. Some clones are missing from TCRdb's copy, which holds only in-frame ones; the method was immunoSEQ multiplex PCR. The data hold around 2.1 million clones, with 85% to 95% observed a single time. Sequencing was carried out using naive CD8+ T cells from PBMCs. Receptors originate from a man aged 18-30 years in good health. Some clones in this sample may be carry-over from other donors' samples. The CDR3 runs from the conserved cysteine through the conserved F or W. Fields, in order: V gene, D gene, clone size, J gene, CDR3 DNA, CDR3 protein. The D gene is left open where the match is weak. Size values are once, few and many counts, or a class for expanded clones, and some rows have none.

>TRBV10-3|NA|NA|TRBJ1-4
TGTGCCATCTCCGCCGGTGGGGTAGGGGAAAAACTGTTTTTT
CAISAGGVGEKLFF
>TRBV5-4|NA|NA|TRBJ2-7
TGTGCCAGCCACGATCCTTACTCCTACGAGCAGTACTTC
CASHDPYSYEQYF
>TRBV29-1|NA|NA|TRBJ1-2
TGCAGCGCCGAGGGGGAGGGGAACTATGGCTACACCTTC
CSAEGEGNYGYTF
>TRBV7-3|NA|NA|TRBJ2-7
TGTGCCAGCAGCTTAGACGGCGCCCACGAGCAGTACTTC
CASSLDGAHEQYF
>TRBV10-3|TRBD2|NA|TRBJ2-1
TGTGCCACCGGGACTAGCGGTCACAATGAGCAGTTCTTC
CATGTSGHNEQFF
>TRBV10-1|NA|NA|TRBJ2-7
TGCGCCAGGAGTTACCCAATCAGGGTGGTTGGGTCCTACGAGCAGTACTTC
CARSYPIRVVGSYEQYF
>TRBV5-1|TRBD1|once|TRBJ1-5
TGCGCCAGCAGCTTGGTCAGGGGGGAATGGGGCAATCAGCCCCAGCATTTT
CASSLVRGEWGNQPQHF
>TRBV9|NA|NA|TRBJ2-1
TGTGCCAGCAGCGTAGTAGGGGCTAGCTCCTACAATGAGCAGTTCTTC
CASSVVGASSYNEQFF
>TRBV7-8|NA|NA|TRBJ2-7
TGTGCCAGCAGCTTAGCGGGCTCCGCCTACGAGCAGTACTTC
CASSLAGSAYEQYF
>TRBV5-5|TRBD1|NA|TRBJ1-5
TGTGCCAGCAGCTCGGACAGGGGTGCCAATCAGCCCCAGCATTTT
CASSSDRGANQPQHF
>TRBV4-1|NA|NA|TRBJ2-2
TGCGCCAGCAGCCAAAGGGGGGGACACGCCACGAACACCGGGGAGCTGTTTTTT
CASSQRGGHATNTGELFF
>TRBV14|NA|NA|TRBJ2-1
TGTGCCAGCAGCCAAGATATCCGGAGAGGGGCGGTTGAGCAGTTCTTC
CASSQDIRRGAVEQFF
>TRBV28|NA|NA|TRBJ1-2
TGTGCCAGCAGTAGGCCGGACCCATCATATTGGGGCTATGGCTACACCTTC
CASSRPDPSYWGYGYTF
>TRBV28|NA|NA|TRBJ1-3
TGTGCCAGCAGCTTCCGTGGGGGAAACACCATATATTTT
CASSFRGGNTIYF
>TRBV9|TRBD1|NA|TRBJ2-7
TGTGCCAGCAGCGTTTCAGGGGGTGGCTACGAGCAGTACTTC
CASSVSGGGYEQYF
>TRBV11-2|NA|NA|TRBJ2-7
TGTGCCAGCAGCTCGAGGACAGCGAGAGAATACGAGCAGTACTTC
CASSSRTAREYEQYF
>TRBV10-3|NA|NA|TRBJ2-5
TGTGCCATCAGTGGCAGAGGGGGGGGAGAGACCCAGTACTTC
CAISGRGGGETQYF
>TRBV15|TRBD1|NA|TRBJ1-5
TGTGCCACCAGCAGAGATCTCTCACAGGGGCAGCCCCAGCATTTT
CATSRDLSQGQPQHF
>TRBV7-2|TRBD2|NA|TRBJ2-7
TGTGCCAGCAGTATCGGGCGGGGGATCTCCTACGAGCAGTACTTC
CASSIGRGISYEQYF
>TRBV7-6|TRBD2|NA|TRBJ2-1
TGTGCCAGCAGCTTAAAAGTAGCGGGAGTTTTTAATGAGCAGTTCTTC
CASSLKVAGVFNEQFF